Shown below are 4 T cell receptor beta chains from a single sample sequenced in a study of PD-1 blockade in classical Hodgkin lymphoma. Time point given: cycle 4 day 1 (C4D1), after 6 weeks of nivolumab. Every one of the patients relapsed after autologous stem cell transplantation (brentuximab vedotin exposure was variable). Starting with thawed PBMCs, CD4+ T cells were purified by magnetic negative selection. Sequencing used immunoSEQ multiplex PCR; TCRdb keeps in-frame clones, though not all of them. The table includes around 11,000 clones, 70% to 75% detected once. The sequences come from CD4+ T cells from blood, collected before the fourth cycle of nivolumab. Receptors originate from a human donor with classical Hodgkin lymphoma.

Here the CDR3 reads CASIGNLAGLPGAGELFF. Written as DNA, the CDR3 is TGTGCCAGCATCGGGAATTTAGCGGGCCTACCCGGGGCCGGGGAGCTGTTTTTT. This sequence joins TRBV7-2 and TRBJ2-2; 7 bases map to TRBD2. V trimming: 7 bases; J trimming: 6 bases; junction bases outside the gene matches: 20. Germline-derived CDR1 and CDR2 are SGHTA and FQGNSA. The CDR3 loop spans 18 amino acids.

The chain recombines TRBV5-4 with TRBJ1-4; TRBD1 matches at 10 bases. CDR3 size: 16 residues. V was clipped by 3 bases and J by 7 bases; unmatched bases: 9. CDR1 and CDR2 from the germline V gene are SGHNT and YYREEE (reference sequence). The CDR3 sequence: CASSSRDRGFGEKLFF. The CDR3 region has the DNA TGTGCCAGCAGCTCCCGGGACAGGGGTTTCGGTGAAAAACTGTTTTTT.

The chain combines TRBV18 with TRBJ1-3; TRBD1 agrees at 12 bases. Trimming cost V 4 bases and J 0 bases; bases outside gene matches: 4. The length of the CDR3 is 17 residues. CDR1 and CDR2 (germline): KGHSH, LQKENI. CDR3 nucleotide sequence: TGTGCCAGCTCACGGGGACAGGGGGCCCCCTCTGGAAACACCATATATTTT. Translation: CASSRGQGAPSGNTIYF. Full variable domain (rest looked up from reference TRBV18 and TRBJ1-3): NAGVMQNPRHLVRRRGQEARLRCSPMKGHSHVYWYRQLPEEGLKFMVYLQKENIIDESGMPKERFSAEFPKEGPSILRIQQVVRGDSAAYFCASSRGQGAPSGNTIYFGEGSWLTVV.

This rearrangement joins TRBV15 to TRBJ1-5; D might be TRBD1 (5 bases). Germline V CDR1 and CDR2: LNHNV, YYDKDF (reference sequence). Trimming shortened V by 0 bases and J by 7 bases, and 16 bases separated the two germline ends. The CDR3 has 16 residues. Here the CDR3 reads CATSRERAGWEQPQHF. CDR3 DNA sequence: TGTGCCACCAGCAGAGAAAGGGCAGGGTGGGAGCAGCCCCAGCATTTT.